Listed below are T cell receptor beta chains from one sample, sequenced in a study of molecular identifiers for immune sequencing clone quantification. TCRdb re-analysed the PCR reads in MiXCR, keeping a single row per CDR3 protein. Of over 300,000 distinct CDR3 sequences in the sample, 24% were seen once. The sequencing sample was made of naive CD8+ T cells from blood, with Jurkat cell RNA spiked in. The receptor set was obtained from a human donor in good health. Some libraries in this study had Jurkat cell RNA spiked in. Both conserved end residues are part of each CDR3. D genes are given only for firm matches. Size is stated for part of the rows, as once, few or many counts, or as a class when the clone is expanded.

len,j_gene,v_gene,d_gene,abundance,CDR3nt,CDR3aa
14,TRBJ1-1,TRBV14,-,many,TGTGCCAGCAGCCAACCTACCCACGGAGGGGAAGCTTTCTTT,CASSQPTHGGEAFF
17,TRBJ2-3,TRBV7-9,-,-,TGTGCCAGCAGCTTAAATTTCGGACGGTTGAGCACAGATACGCAGTATTTT,CASSLNFGRLSTDTQYF
14,TRBJ2-7,TRBV4-1,TRBD1,many,TGCGCCAGCAGCCAAGATCAGACAGGGGCCGAGCAGTACTTC,CASSQDQTGAEQYF
15,TRBJ2-7,TRBV27,TRBD1,-,TGTGCCAGCAGTCCGCGGACAGGGGCCAACTACGAGCAGTACTTC,CASSPRTGANYEQYF
15,TRBJ2-3,TRBV7-2,TRBD2,-,TGTGCCAGCGGCTTGGATAGCGGGAGTCTTGATACGCAGTATTTT,CASGLDSGSLDTQYF
16,TRBJ1-5,TRBV4-1,-,many,TGCGCCAGCAGCCCTACTGCAGGGGCAAGCAATCAGCCCCAGCATTTT,CASSPTAGASNQPQHF
13,TRBJ2-5,TRBV5-1,-,few,TGCGCCAGCAGTCTTTGGATCCAAGAGACCCAGTACTTC,CASSLWIQETQYF
15,TRBJ2-7,TRBV2,-,many,TGTGCCAGCAGACTCCCCGACAGGTTGTGGTACGAGCAGTACTTC,CASRLPDRLWYEQYF
15,TRBJ2-7,TRBV19,TRBD1,few,TGTGCCAGTAGTGCCTCCGGGACAGGGAGCTACGAGCAGTACTTC,CASSASGTGSYEQYF
14,TRBJ2-7,TRBV7-9,TRBD2,many,TGTGCCAGCAGCCCGGGACTAGCGTTGGACGAGCAGTACTTC,CASSPGLALDEQYF
13,TRBJ2-7,TRBV6-2/TRBV6-3,-,-,TGTGCCAGCAGTCCGGCAAGGGCCTACGAGCAGTACTTC,CASSPARAYEQYF
16,TRBJ2-3,TRBV12-3/TRBV12-4,TRBD1,few,TGTGCCAGCAGTTTGGGAAGGGCAGGGGGCTATGATACGCAGTATTTT,CASSLGRAGGYDTQYF
15,TRBJ2-7,TRBV19,-,-,TGTGCCAGTAGTCCACTTCAAGGGGGGCCCTACGAGCAGTACTTC,CASSPLQGGPYEQYF
14,TRBJ2-3,TRBV4-3,-,-,TGCGCCAGCAGCCACAGGGGAATGGCAGATACGCAGTATTTT,CASSHRGMADTQYF
15,TRBJ1-2,TRBV14,TRBD1,-,TGTGCCAGCAGCCCGACAGGGGGCCCCTTCTATGGCTACACCTTC,CASSPTGGPFYGYTF
18,TRBJ2-3,TRBV5-6,-,few,TGTGCCAGCAGCTTGGGGGCGCGGGGGCCGCCGACCACAGATACGCAGTATTTT,CASSLGARGPPTTDTQYF
12,TRBJ2-2,TRBV6-2/TRBV6-3,-,few,TGTGCCAGCAGTCCGTTATCTGGGGAGCTGTTTTTT,CASSPLSGELFF
13,TRBJ2-5,TRBV7-9,-,many,TGTGCCAGCAGCTTAGGGACCCAAGAGACCCAGTACTTC,CASSLGTQETQYF
13,TRBJ1-1,TRBV7-9,-,few,TGTGCCAGCAGCCCTGATATGAACACTGAAGCTTTCTTT,CASSPDMNTEAFF
15,TRBJ2-3,TRBV7-3,-,-,TGTGCCAGCCGCCTTGGGCAGGGCTCTGCAGATACGCAGTATTTT,CASRLGQGSADTQYF
13,TRBJ2-7,TRBV2,-,many,TGTGCCAGCAGTGATTGGAAGCGTCACGAGCAGTACTTC,CASSDWKRHEQYF
15,TRBJ2-7,TRBV4-3,TRBD1,few,TGCGCCAGCAGCCAGGACAGGGGGCGCACCTACGAGCAGTACTTC,CASSQDRGRTYEQYF
15,TRBJ2-7,TRBV20-1,TRBD2,few,TGCAGTGCTAGAGAAGATAGCGGGACACTTTACGAGCAGTACTTC,CSAREDSGTLYEQYF
13,TRBJ1-1,TRBV9,-,-,TGTGCGAGCAGCGCAGGGTGCGGCACTGAAGCTCTCTTT,CASSAGCGTEALF
13,TRBJ1-1,TRBV7-2,-,few,TGTGCCAGCAGCTTTTGGTCGAACACTGAAGCTTTCTTT,CASSFWSNTEAFF
13,TRBJ2-3,TRBV4-1,-,-,TGCGCCAGCAGCCAAGATACTGGGGATACGCAGTATTTT,CASSQDTGDTQYF
14,TRBJ1-5,TRBV6-5,-,many,TGTGCCAGCAGTTACAGGGACGGCTATCAGCCCCAGCATTTT,CASSYRDGYQPQHF
13,TRBJ2-7,TRBV5-1,-,many,TGCGCCAGCAGCTTGGTGTCGGCCTACGAGCAGTACTTC,CASSLVSAYEQYF
14,TRBJ1-1,TRBV28,TRBD1,many,TGTGCCAGCTCAGACAGGGTTATGGGCACTGAAGCTTTCTTT,CASSDRVMGTEAFF
14,TRBJ2-3,TRBV7-4,-,-,TGTGCCAGCAGCTCAGGACTAAGGGCAGATACGCAGTATTTT,CASSSGLRADTQYF
16,TRBJ2-7,TRBV27,-,few,TGTGCCAGCAGTTTATTAGGCGGGACAGATGTGTCCGAGCAGTACTTC,CASSLLGGTDVSEQYF
13,TRBJ2-3,TRBV10-3,-,many,TGTGCCATAGGAGAAGGATTCGCAGATACGCAGTATTTT,CAIGEGFADTQYF
13,TRBJ1-4,TRBV5-4,-,few,TGTGCCAGCAGGGACACGACTAATGAAAAACTGTTTTTT,CASRDTTNEKLFF
15,TRBJ1-5,TRBV27,-,-,TGTGCCAGCAGTTTCTCTTCTGGGGGCAATCAGCCCCAGCATTTT,CASSFSSGGNQPQHF
16,TRBJ2-3,TRBV7-9,TRBD2,many,TGTGCCAGCAGCTCCCGGACTAGCGGGAACATAGATACGCAGTATTTT,CASSSRTSGNIDTQYF
14,TRBJ2-2,TRBV19,-,few,TGTGCCAGTATGCCGTTCGCGAACACCGGGGAGCTGTTTTTT,CASMPFANTGELFF
17,TRBJ2-1,TRBV1,-,-,TGCACCAGCAGCCCAGATAGGACTGGGTGCTCCTACAATGAGCAGTTCTTC,CTSSPDRTGCSYNEQFF
13,TRBJ2-5,TRBV7-9,-,few,TGTGCCAGCAGCTGGGGCAGCCAAGAGACCCAGTACTTC,CASSWGSQETQYF
15,TRBJ2-5,TRBV12-3/TRBV12-4,-,-,TGTGCCAGCACCGCCCAAGGCAGGCCCCAAGAGACCCAGTACTTC,CASTAQGRPQETQYF
15,TRBJ2-7,TRBV27,-,-,TGTGCCAGCAGTTTAGGATCTAGACAGCTGAGCGAGCAGTACTTC,CASSLGSRQLSEQYF
16,TRBJ2-1,TRBV20-1,-,many,TGCAGTGCTTCCCCCCCCAGCGCCCGGACGAACAATGAGCAGTTCTTC,CSASPPSARTNNEQFF
16,TRBJ2-7,TRBV4-1,-,-,TGCGCCAGCAGCCAAGATCGTCGTAAAGGGTCCTACGAGCAGTACTTC,CASSQDRRKGSYEQYF
16,TRBJ2-7,TRBV4-3,TRBD2,few,TGCGCCAGCAGCCAAGATTGGCGGGAGAGCTCCTACGAGCAGTACTTC,CASSQDWRESSYEQYF
13,TRBJ2-5,TRBV2,-,many,TGTGCCAGCAGTGAACACAGTCTAGAGACCCAGTACTTC,CASSEHSLETQYF
15,TRBJ1-1,TRBV12-3/TRBV12-4,-,-,TGTGCCAGCAGCCATGGGGGACTTCTGAACACTGAAGCTTTCTTT,CASSHGGLLNTEAFF
13,TRBJ2-7,TRBV1,-,many,TGCACCAGCAGCCAAGTTCCCAATCGCGAGCAGTACTTC,CTSSQVPNREQYF
15,TRBJ2-5,TRBV4-1,-,-,TGCGCCAGCAGCCTAGACAGAGGGGTTTCGGAGACCCAGTACTTC,CASSLDRGVSETQYF
17,TRBJ2-3,TRBV15,TRBD2,few,TGTGCCACCAGCGGCGGACTAGCGGGGGCCCTCACAGATACGCAGTATTTT,CATSGGLAGALTDTQYF
15,TRBJ2-2,TRBV7-9,-,-,TGTGCCAGCCGCTCCCCCAAGGGAAGCACCGGGGAGCTGTTTTTT,CASRSPKGSTGELFF
16,TRBJ2-3,TRBV11-1,-,-,TGTGCCAGCAGCCCCGCGGGGCTAGCGCTCACAGATACGCAGTATTTT,CASSPAGLALTDTQYF
15,TRBJ1-5,TRBV5-6,-,few,TGTGCCAGCAGCAGCGGCCCTGGGAACGGTCAGCCCCAGCATTTT,CASSSGPGNGQPQHF
17,TRBJ2-1,TRBV7-6,-,many,TGTGCCAGCAGCCCCTGGTCGCGTGAGAGCTCCTACAATGAGCAGTTCTTC,CASSPWSRESSYNEQFF
14,TRBJ1-2,TRBV10-3,-,-,TGTGCCACCACTGCAACGGGTCCTAACTATGGCTACACCTTC,CATTATGPNYGYTF
14,TRBJ1-1,TRBV5-1,TRBD1,-,TGCGCCAGCAGCCTAGTACAGGGGCGCACTGTAGCTTTCTTT,CASSLVQGRTVAFF
13,TRBJ2-7,TRBV6-2/TRBV6-3,-,many,TGTGCCAGCAGTTCCCTTGGGGGTTACGAGCAGTACTTC,CASSSLGGYEQYF
15,TRBJ2-5,TRBV7-3,-,-,TGTGCCAGCAGATTAGGCGAGAGCGGTAGAGAGACCCAGTACTTC,CASRLGESGRETQYF
16,TRBJ2-7,TRBV5-4,-,few,TGTGCCAGCAGCGCCACGCCGGGACCGGCATCCTACGAGCAGTACTTC,CASSATPGPASYEQYF
13,TRBJ2-1,TRBV29-1,-,many,TGCAGCGTTGCACAGGGGGGGTACAATGAGCAGTTCTTC,CSVAQGGYNEQFF
19,TRBJ2-1,TRBV11-2,TRBD2,-,TGTGCCAGCAGCCTCGGGACTAGCGGGAGGGCCAAGGGCTACAATGAGCAGTTCTTC,CASSLGTSGRAKGYNEQFF
13,TRBJ1-1,TRBV27,-,few,TGTGCCAGCGGTCCAGTCTTGAACACTGAAGCTTTCTTT,CASGPVLNTEAFF